Reported below is one T cell receptor beta chain. Its specificity is not known. The data derive from a study of PD-1 blockade in classical Hodgkin lymphoma. Study results and caveats: CD4+ TCR diversity, unlike CD8+, rose significantly by C4D1. Complete responders' baseline diversity resembled that of newly diagnosed patients. A reduction in baseline TCR diversity was reportedly seen in newly diagnosed patients relative to healthy donors. Reasons behind the repertoire differences stay unclear, perhaps disease activity or earlier therapy.

Germline values: CDR1 MNHEY, CDR2 SMNVEV (reference sequence). V lost 5 bases, J lost 2 bases, and 10 bases lay in between. The CDR3 is made up of 13 amino acids. Libraries were prepared by immunoSEQ multiplex PCR; TCRdb keeps only in-frame clonotypes and omits some of them. The sample records about 59,000 clones, over 85% being singletons. Patients all relapsed after autologous stem cell transplantation, and there was variation in brentuximab vedotin exposure. The receptor was isolated from a human donor with classical Hodgkin lymphoma. Here the sequenced sample was peripheral blood mononuclear cells (PBMCs), taken at baseline. This rearrangement joins TRBV27 to TRBJ2-7; D is unclear. This CDR3 is CASSLGQPYEQYF. CDR3 DNA sequence: TGTGCCAGCAGTCTCGGCCAGCCCTACGAGCAGTACTTC.